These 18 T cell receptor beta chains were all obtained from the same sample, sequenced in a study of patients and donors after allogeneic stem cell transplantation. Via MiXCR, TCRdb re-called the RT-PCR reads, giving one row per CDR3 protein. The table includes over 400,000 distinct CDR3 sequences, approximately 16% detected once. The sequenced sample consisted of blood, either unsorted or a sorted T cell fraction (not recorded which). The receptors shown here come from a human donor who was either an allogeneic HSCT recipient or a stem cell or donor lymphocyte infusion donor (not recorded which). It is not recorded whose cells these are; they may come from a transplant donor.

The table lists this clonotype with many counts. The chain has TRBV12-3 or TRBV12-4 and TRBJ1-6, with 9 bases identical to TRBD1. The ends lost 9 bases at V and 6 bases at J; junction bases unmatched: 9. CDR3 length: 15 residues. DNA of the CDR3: TGTGCCAGTAGTCCGGGACAGGGCGTTAATTCACCCCTCCACTTT. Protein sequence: CASSPGQGVNSPLHF.

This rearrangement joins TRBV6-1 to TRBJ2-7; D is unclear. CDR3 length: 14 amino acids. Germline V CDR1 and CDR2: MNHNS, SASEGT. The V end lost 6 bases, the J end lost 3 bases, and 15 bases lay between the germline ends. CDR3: CASRSGPLDYEQYF. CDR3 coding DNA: TGTGCCAGCAGATCCGGGCCCTTGGACTACGAGCAGTACTTC.

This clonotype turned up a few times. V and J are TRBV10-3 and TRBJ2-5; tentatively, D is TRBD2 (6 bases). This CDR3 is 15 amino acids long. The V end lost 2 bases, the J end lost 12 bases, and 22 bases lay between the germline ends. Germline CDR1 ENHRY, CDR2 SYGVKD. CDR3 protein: CAISEPPLMGGKEYF. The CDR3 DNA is TGTGCCATCAGTGAGCCTCCACTGATGGGGGGTAAGGAGTACTTC.

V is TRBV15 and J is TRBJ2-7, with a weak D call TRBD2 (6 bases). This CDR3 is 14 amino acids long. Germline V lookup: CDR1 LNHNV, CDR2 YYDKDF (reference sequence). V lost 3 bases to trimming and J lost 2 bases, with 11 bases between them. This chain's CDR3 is CATSSNSGPYEQYF. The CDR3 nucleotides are TGTGCCACCAGCAGTAATAGCGGTCCCTACGAGCAGTACTTC.

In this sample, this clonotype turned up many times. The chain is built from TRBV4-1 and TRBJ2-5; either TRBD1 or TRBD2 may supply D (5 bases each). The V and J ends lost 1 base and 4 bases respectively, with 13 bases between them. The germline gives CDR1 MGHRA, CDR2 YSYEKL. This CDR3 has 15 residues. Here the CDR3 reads CASSQGIGGRETQYF. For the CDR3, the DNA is TGCGCCAGCAGCCAAGGGATTGGGGGTAGAGAGACCCAGTACTTC.

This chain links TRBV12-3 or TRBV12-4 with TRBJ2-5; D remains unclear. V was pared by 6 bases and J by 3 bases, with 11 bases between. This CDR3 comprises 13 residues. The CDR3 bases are TGTGCCAGCAGGTGGAACGCAAAAGAGACCCAGTACTTC. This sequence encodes CASRWNAKETQYF.

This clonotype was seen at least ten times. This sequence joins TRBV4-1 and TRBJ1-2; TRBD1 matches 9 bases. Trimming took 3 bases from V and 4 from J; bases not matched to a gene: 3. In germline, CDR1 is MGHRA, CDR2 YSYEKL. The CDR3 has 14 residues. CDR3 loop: CASSHLDRGYGYTF. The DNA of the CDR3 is TGCGCCAGCAGCCACCTGGACAGGGGCTATGGCTACACCTTC.

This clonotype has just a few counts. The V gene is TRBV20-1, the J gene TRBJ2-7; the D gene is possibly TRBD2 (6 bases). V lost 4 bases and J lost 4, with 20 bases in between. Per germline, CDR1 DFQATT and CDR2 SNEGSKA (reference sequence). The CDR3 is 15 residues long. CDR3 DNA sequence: TGCAGTGCTACCGCTCGGGACTCCTCACTATACGAGCAGTACTTC. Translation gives CSATARDSSLYEQYF.

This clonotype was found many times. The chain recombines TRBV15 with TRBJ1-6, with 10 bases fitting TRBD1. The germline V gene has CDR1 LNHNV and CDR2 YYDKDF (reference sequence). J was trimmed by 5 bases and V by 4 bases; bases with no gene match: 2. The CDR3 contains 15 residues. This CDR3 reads CATSTGQGDNSPLHF. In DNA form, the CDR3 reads TGTGCCACCAGCACTGGACAGGGGGATAATTCACCCCTCCACTTT.

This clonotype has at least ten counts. The CDR3 is CASSLGGKGNTEAFF. For the CDR3, the DNA is TGTGCCAGCAGTTTAGGGGGTAAGGGGAACACTGAAGCTTTCTTT. The genes are TRBV12-3 or TRBV12-4 and TRBJ1-1; D is unclear. CDR3 size: 15 residues. V lost 1 base, J lost 1 base, and 10 bases lay in between.

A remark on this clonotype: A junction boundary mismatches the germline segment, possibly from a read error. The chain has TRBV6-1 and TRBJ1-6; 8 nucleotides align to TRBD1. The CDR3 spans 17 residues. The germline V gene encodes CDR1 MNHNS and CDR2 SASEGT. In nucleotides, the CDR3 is TGTGCCAGCAGAGAAGTCTTACGGACAGGGATTAATTCACCCCTCCACTTT. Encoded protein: CASREVLRTGINSPLHF.

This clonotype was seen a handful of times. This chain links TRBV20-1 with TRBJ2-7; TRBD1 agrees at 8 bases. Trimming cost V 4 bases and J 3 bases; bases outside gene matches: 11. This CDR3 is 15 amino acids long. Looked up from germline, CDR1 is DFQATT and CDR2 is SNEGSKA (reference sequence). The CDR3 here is CSATQADRALYEQYF. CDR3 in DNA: TGCAGTGCTACCCAAGCGGACAGGGCCCTCTACGAGCAGTACTTC.

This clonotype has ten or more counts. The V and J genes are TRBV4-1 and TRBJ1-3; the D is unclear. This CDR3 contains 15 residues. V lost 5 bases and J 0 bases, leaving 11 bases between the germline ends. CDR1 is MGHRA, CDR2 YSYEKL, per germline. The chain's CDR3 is CASSTPRGSGNTIYF. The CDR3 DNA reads TGCGCCAGCAGCACCCCCCGGGGCTCTGGAAACACCATATATTTT.

CDR3 loop: CASSSTSNTEAFF. CDR3 sequence (DNA): TGTGCCAGCAGTTCAACATCTAACACTGAAGCTTTCTTT. The chain links TRBV12-3 or TRBV12-4 to TRBJ1-1; D not certain. This CDR3 has 13 residues. V was clipped by 4 bases and J by 2 bases, with 8 bases between them.

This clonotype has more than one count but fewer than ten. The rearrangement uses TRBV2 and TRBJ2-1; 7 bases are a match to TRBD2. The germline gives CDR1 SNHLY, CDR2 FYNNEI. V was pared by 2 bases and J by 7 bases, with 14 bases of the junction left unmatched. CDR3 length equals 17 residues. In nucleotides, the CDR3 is TGTGCCAGCAGTGAAAGAAGAGCTAGCGGTACTGGGAATGAGCAGTTCTTC. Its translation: CASSERRASGTGNEQFF.

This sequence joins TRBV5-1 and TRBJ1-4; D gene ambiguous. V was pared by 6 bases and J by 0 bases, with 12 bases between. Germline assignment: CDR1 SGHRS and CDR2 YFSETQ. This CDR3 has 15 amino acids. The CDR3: CASKYRTATNEKLFF. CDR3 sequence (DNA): TGCGCCAGCAAATATCGGACGGCAACTAATGAAAAACTGTTTTTT.

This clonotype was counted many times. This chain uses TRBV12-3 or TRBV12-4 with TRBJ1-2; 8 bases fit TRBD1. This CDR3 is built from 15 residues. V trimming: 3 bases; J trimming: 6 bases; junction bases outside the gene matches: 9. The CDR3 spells CASSFSYRGENGYTF. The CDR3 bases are TGTGCCAGCAGTTTTTCGTACAGGGGGGAGAATGGCTACACCTTC.

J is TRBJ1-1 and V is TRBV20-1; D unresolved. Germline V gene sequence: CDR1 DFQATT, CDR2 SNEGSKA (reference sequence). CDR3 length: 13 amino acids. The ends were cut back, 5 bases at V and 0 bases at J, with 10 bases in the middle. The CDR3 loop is CSAGSIMNTEAFF. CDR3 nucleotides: TGCAGTGCTGGTTCGATCATGAACACTGAAGCTTTCTTT.